The clone carrying this T cell receptor beta chain was seen only a few times. This CDR3 has 15 residues. Germline CDR1 reads SGHDN; CDR2 reads FVKESK. Trimming removed 3 bases from V and 3 bases from J, with 11 bases in between. The data stem from a study of blood T cell repertoires in COVID-19. Study at large: Samples taken during acute and convalescent COVID-19 were collected in the United States, Italy and Spain.

Original analysis: Amplification with reference gene primers provided the estimates of nucleated cell counts. Sequencing was performed with immunoSEQ multiplex PCR; in TCRdb, only in-frame clones are kept and a portion is missing. That table gives V, J and clone size, and the DNA gave D and trimming. The sample lists 260,000 or so clones, 81% occurring once. Sequenced material: peripheral blood. The rearrangement joins TRBV14 to TRBJ1-4, with no clear D. This TCR was sampled from an elderly woman with COVID-19, enrolled during active disease. Here the CDR3 reads CASSQLGSPNEKLFF. The CDR3 DNA reads as TGTGCCAGCAGCCAGCTCGGGTCCCCTAATGAAAAACTGTTTTTT.